The following is a TCR beta chain sequence with its context. Its antigen has not been determined. Base qualities are missing; no much larger clone stands one base away. The entry originates in a study of T cell repertoires in cytomegalovirus infection (dated by TCRdb to about 2019). Study-level background: The peptide stimulations were aimed at well-studied HLA-B-restricted epitopes as well as recently identified HLA-C-restricted CMV epitopes, whose presentation resists viral immunomodulation. Donor HLA type was relevant to the analysis, because carriage of CMV infection together with the matching HLA type was indicated by public TCR beta signatures.

TCRdb lists the instrument as Illumina HiSeq 1500. TCRdb reran the public reads through fastp at Q25 and MiXCR, keeping productive beta chains. Every CDR3 protein is listed once, alongside the most common genes and DNA of its rows. A total of 550,000 to 850,000 distinct CDR3 sequences appear in this sample, approximately 33% of them only once. 18% of the sample belongs to the ten largest clones. The treatment or condition label for this specimen denotes: in vitro stimulation with specific CMV peptide epitopes to enrich CMV-specific T cells. The V and J ends are trimmed by 1 base and 5 bases, leaving 8 bases between them. Reading from cysteine to phenylalanine, the CDR3 counts 13 amino acids. Only the CDR3 portion is preserved as DNA: 39 bases, with reading frame beginning at the first base. The germline V gene (reference sequence) gives CDR1 as LGHDT and CDR2 as YNNKEL. What the work shows at the level of the full study, not this receptor alone: Carriers of CMV infection plus the relevant HLA type were discriminated by the cumulative frequency of public TCR beta family members in the study cohort and in an independent approximately 340-donor cohort. In the ex vivo response, HLA-C-restricted CMV-specific TCR beta clonotypes were dominant, and in two of eight donors the single most frequent clonotype came from this HLA-C-restricted group.

Sequenced here: cultured PBMCs, sampled from culture after CMV antigen stimulation. This chain joins TRBV3-1 to TRBJ2-5; the D gene cannot be named for sure. The TCR sequence derives from a human donor in good health (CMV status not recorded). Some clones in this sample may be carry-over from other donors' samples. The CDR3 has the sequence CASSQGDTETQYF. At the DNA level, the sequence is TGTGCCAGCAGCCAAGGCGATACCGAGACCCAGTACTTC.